This T cell receptor (beta chain) was sequenced in a study of T cells in Graves' hyperthyroidism and ophthalmopathy. Study-wide results and caveats: Stable hyperthyroidism and ophthalmopathy were separated using 13 V-J signatures. In blood, most of the thyroid clonotypes expanded above 0.001 were also present.

9 to 10 ml fresh peripheral blood yielded the PBMCs. This CDR3 is 15 amino acids long. CDR1 and CDR2 from the germline V gene are LGHDT and YNNKEL (reference sequence). The germline V and J ends were trimmed by 3 bases and 10 bases, with 18 bases remaining between them. TCR beta CDR3 sequences were amplified from RNA transcripts. An initial round of RT-PCR targeting the TCR CDR3 relied on the HTBI primer set. TCRdb called the multiplex PCR reads again in MiXCR, with one record for every CDR3 protein. The data hold 500,000 to 550,000 distinct CDR3 sequences, with about 20% observed a single time. A word on this clonotype: Its antigen is as yet unknown.

Sequenced material: blood. The sequence was collected from a man aged 35-49 years with Graves' ophthalmopathy. The chain has TRBV3-1 and TRBJ2-2; D might be TRBD2 (5 bases). The CDR3 region is CASSQGSLPSEELFF. The CDR3, as DNA: TGTGCCAGCAGCCAGGGGAGCCTTCCATCAGAGGAGCTGTTTTTT.